The next 27 T cell receptor beta chains were all read from a single sample in a study of shared clonotypes between healthy human individuals. The table came from immunoSEQ multiplex PCR; TCRdb's copy has only in-frame clones and leaves some out. This table holds hundreds of thousands of clones, roughly 72% found once. The material sequenced was memory CD4+ T cells sorted from blood. As to subset: CD45RA-negative fraction. These receptors were taken from a woman aged 25 to 45 in good health.

The chain has TRBV6-1 and TRBJ2-1; no firm D call. The CDR3 contains 14 residues. The V end was cut by 1 base, the J end by 3 bases, with 7 bases between. Looked up from germline, CDR1 is MNHNS and CDR2 is SASEGT. This CDR3 reads CASSEGVVYNEQFF. The CDR3 DNA reads TGTGCCAGCAGTGAAGGTGTCGTCTACAATGAGCAGTTCTTC.

The chain uses TRBV28 and TRBJ2-1; 9 bases map to TRBD1. This CDR3 region has 16 residues. The germline V gene encodes CDR1 MDHEN and CDR2 SYDVKM. V trimming: 5 bases; J trimming: 10 bases; junction bases outside the gene matches: 15. CDR3 protein: CASSEWTGATQGEQFF. The DNA of the CDR3 is TGTGCCAGCAGTGAATGGACAGGGGCGACCCAAGGGGAGCAGTTCTTC.

This chain joins TRBV7-9 and TRBJ1-2; no clear D gene. V was trimmed by 3 bases and J by 3 bases, leaving 11 bases between them. Germline V gene data show CDR1 as SEHNR and CDR2 as FQNEAQ (reference sequence). This CDR3 has 14 residues. CDR3 region: CASSFSFGDYGYTF. CDR3 DNA sequence: TGTGCCAGCAGCTTTAGTTTTGGAGACTATGGCTACACCTTC.

This clone was seen more than once but under ten times. This chain connects TRBV5-6 to TRBJ1-4, with 9 bases matching TRBD1. CDR1 is SGHDT, CDR2 YYEEEE, per germline. After removal of 2 bases from V and 3 bases from J, the junction contained 5 bases not matched to a gene. CDR3 length: 16 amino acids. CDR3 DNA: TGTGCCAGCAGCTTTTGGACAGGGGTTTCTAATGAAAAACTGTTTTTT. This sequence encodes CASSFWTGVSNEKLFF.

Comments on this clone: A much larger clone is a single base away; this may be a read error. CDR3 DNA: TGTGCCAGCAGCTTAGGACTAGCGGGGACCTACGAGCAGTACTTC. The encoded protein is CASSLGLAGTYEQYF. The chain employs TRBV11-2 and TRBJ2-7; TRBD2 aligns across 11 bases. Losses at the gene ends were 1 base for V and 2 bases for J; bases not matched to a gene: 1. CDR3 size: 15 residues. Germline CDR1 and CDR2: SGHAT and FQNNGV.

This rearrangement joins TRBV25-1 to TRBJ2-1; 7 bases are a match to TRBD1. V shed 4 bases and J 10 bases; nucleotides not matched to a gene: 4. The CDR3 is made up of 12 amino acids. Germline values: CDR1 MGHDK, CDR2 SYGVNS. The CDR3: CASSGPRGEQFF. For the CDR3, the DNA is TGTGCCAGCAGTGGGCCCAGGGGGGAGCAGTTCTTC.

J is TRBJ2-7 and V is TRBV9; weak D call: TRBD2 (5 bases). Germline V CDR1 and CDR2: SGDLS, YYNGEE. The CDR3 runs to 14 residues. V dropped 3 bases and J dropped 1 base, with 11 bases sitting between them. CDR3 sequence reads: CASSATGMSYEQYF. DNA for the CDR3: TGTGCCAGCAGCGCAACCGGGATGTCCTACGAGCAGTACTTC.

A remark on this clone: The same CDR3 is also encoded by other DNA sequences in this sample. The V and J genes are TRBV11-2 and TRBJ2-7; 7 bases map to TRBD2. Germline assignment: CDR1 SGHAT and CDR2 FQNNGV. Trimming cost V 5 bases and J 0 bases; bases outside gene matches: 4. The CDR3 is 14 residues long. The chain's CDR3 is CASSPPGGSYEQYF. In nucleotides, the CDR3 is TGTGCCAGCAGCCCTCCGGGAGGCTCCTACGAGCAGTACTTC.

This chain uses TRBV5-4 with TRBJ1-1; no clear D. V lost 4 bases and J lost 1, with 14 bases in between. CDR3 length: 15 residues. Germline-derived CDR1 and CDR2 are SGHNT and YYREEE (reference sequence). CDR3 loop: CASSAPKDGNTEAFF. CDR3 DNA: TGTGCCAGCAGCGCGCCCAAGGATGGGAACACTGAAGCTTTCTTT.

The chain couples TRBV27 to TRBJ1-5; D is uncertain. The ends were cut back, 6 bases at V and 4 bases at J, with 13 bases in the middle. This CDR3 has 14 amino acids. Germline loops: CDR1 MNHEY, CDR2 SMNVEV (reference sequence). The CDR3 DNA sequence: TGTGCCAGCAGGCCTTGGCAGGAGAATCAGCCCCAGCATTTT. Its translation: CASRPWQENQPQHF.

The rearrangement links TRBV5-4 to TRBJ1-4; D gene unclear. V was trimmed by 1 base and J by 8 bases, leaving 15 bases between them. The germline gives CDR1 SGHNT, CDR2 YYREEE (reference sequence). The CDR3 extends over 15 amino acids. In nucleotides, the CDR3 is TGTGCCAGCAGCTTGTACGGAACTAGTAGAGAAAAACTGTTTTTT. Translation gives CASSLYGTSREKLFF.

The chain has TRBV5-1 and TRBJ2-2; D may be TRBD2 (7 bases). CDR3 length: 17 residues. Trimming shortened V by 3 bases and J by 2 bases, and 17 bases separated the two germline ends. CDR1 is SGHRS and CDR2 is YFSETQ in the germline V gene. CDR3 nucleotide sequence: TGCGCCAGCAGCTCTCTACAACAGGGACTAAACACCGGGGAGCTGTTTTTT. Translation: CASSSLQQGLNTGELFF.

V is TRBV6-1 and J is TRBJ1-1; D gene uncertain. The CDR3 runs 16 residues. Germline assignment: CDR1 MNHNS and CDR2 SASEGT. V lost 0 bases and J lost 1, with 12 bases in between. CDR3 nucleotide sequence: TGTGCCAGCAGTGAAGCGCTTCAGAATTGGAACACTGAAGCTTTCTTT. Amino acids: CASSEALQNWNTEAFF.

The V call is TRBV6-5, the J call TRBJ2-3, with a tentative D call TRBD2 (6 bases). Trimming took off 8 bases at V and 2 bases at J, with 14 bases between the two ends. This CDR3 has 14 residues. The V gene's germline CDR1 is MNHEY and CDR2 SVGAGI. Here the CDR3 DNA reads TGTGCCAGCTGGGACTTCCGAGTCACAGATACGCAGTATTTT. This gives the protein CASWDFRVTDTQYF.

The chain carries TRBV19 and TRBJ2-7, with TRBD1 matching 11 bases. The ends lost 7 bases at V and 3 bases at J; junction bases unmatched: 8. CDR3 length: 15 amino acids. From germline, CDR1 is LNHDA and CDR2 SQIVND (reference sequence). CDR3 amino acids: CASKPRGQGVYEQYF. Written as DNA, the CDR3 is TGTGCCAGTAAGCCGCGGGGACAGGGGGTCTACGAGCAGTACTTC.

This clone was counted a few times. The V call is TRBV7-2, the J call TRBJ1-5; 7 bases line up with TRBD1. J gave up 1 base and V 4 bases, and 7 bases lay outside the gene matches. From germline, CDR1 is SGHTA and CDR2 FQGNSA. The CDR3 has 16 amino acids. The CDR3 DNA is TGTGCCAGCAGCTATGAGGGGGCGGGGAGCAATCAGCCCCAGCATTTT. Its translation is CASSYEGAGSNQPQHF.

This chain connects TRBV29-1 to TRBJ2-5; 7 bases are shared with TRBD2. Germline V gene lookup returns CDR1 SQVTM and CDR2 ANQGSEA. There are 14 residues in the CDR3. The V segment lost 7 bases and the J segment 5 bases; nucleotides outside the gene matches: 13. For the CDR3, the DNA is TGCAGCGGGAAAGCGGGGACCCTAGGCGAGACCCAGTACTTC. Translation gives CSGKAGTLGETQYF.

This rearrangement joins TRBV6-5 to TRBJ1-4; TRBD1 is a possible D gene (6 bases). V was trimmed by 2 bases and J by 7 bases, leaving 11 bases between them. The CDR3 runs 14 residues. Germline CDR1 is MNHEY and CDR2 is SVGAGI. In DNA form, the CDR3 reads TGTGCCAGCAGTTACGGGGGGGCGCGTGAAAAACTGTTTTTT. Residues: CASSYGGAREKLFF.

The chain recombines TRBV7-9 with TRBJ2-7, with D perhaps matching TRBD2 (6 bases). The CDR3 is 15 residues long. Germline-derived CDR1 and CDR2 are SEHNR and FQNEAQ (reference sequence). Trimming cost V 2 bases and J 0 bases, with 11 bases left between them. The CDR3 reads CASSLSASASYEQYF. Written as DNA, the CDR3 is TGTGCCAGCAGCTTATCGGCTAGCGCCTCCTACGAGCAGTACTTC.

The chain joins TRBV2 to TRBJ2-3; D remains ambiguous. Per germline, CDR1 SNHLY and CDR2 FYNNEI. V was shortened by 3 bases and J by 2 bases, with 3 bases between the two germline ends. The length of the CDR3 is 12 residues. This CDR3 reads CASSDVTDTQYF. The CDR3 nucleotides read TGTGCCAGCAGTGACGTCACAGATACGCAGTATTTT.

DNA for the CDR3: TGTGCCAGCAGCCCAAGGGACAGGGTACTCACCGGGGAGCTGTTTTTT. The encoded protein is CASSPRDRVLTGELFF. The chain employs TRBV7-9 and TRBJ2-2; 9 nucleotides line up with TRBD1. Looked up from germline, CDR1 is SEHNR and CDR2 is FQNEAQ (reference sequence). J lost 4 bases, V lost 5 bases, and 8 bases had no gene match. The CDR3 is 16 amino acids.

This sequence joins TRBV4-2 and TRBJ2-2; the D gene is possibly TRBD1 (5 bases). V lost 5 bases and J lost 6, with 19 bases in between. Germline loops: CDR1 LGHNA, CDR2 YNFKEQ. CDR3 size: 16 residues. The CDR3 DNA sequence: TGTGCCAGCAGCTCTACCCCAGGAACAGGACCCGGGGAGCTGTTTTTT. Its protein product is CASSSTPGTGPGELFF.

This sequence joins TRBV5-4 and TRBJ2-7; D might be TRBD2 (6 bases). Germline CDR1 reads SGHNT; CDR2 reads YYREEE (reference sequence). This CDR3 region has 16 residues. The V and J ends lost 4 bases and 2 bases respectively, with 19 bases between them. For the CDR3, the DNA is TGTGCCAGCAGCCGGCCCGGGACTCGGGCCCCCTACGAGCAGTACTTC. Translated, it gives CASSRPGTRAPYEQYF.

The chain has TRBV27 and TRBJ2-2; a weak D match, TRBD2 (6 bases). CDR3 length equals 16 residues. The germline gives CDR1 MNHEY, CDR2 SMNVEV (reference sequence). V dropped 5 bases and J dropped 2 bases, with 15 bases sitting between them. CDR3 amino acids: CASSSLGTQNTGELFF. In nucleotides, the CDR3 is TGTGCCAGCAGTAGTCTCGGGACTCAAAACACCGGGGAGCTGTTTTTT.

For this clone: The same CDR3 also results from other DNA sequences found in this sample. V is TRBV7-9 and J is TRBJ1-4, with TRBD1 matching 7 bases. Germline V gene lookup returns CDR1 SEHNR and CDR2 FQNEAQ (reference sequence). J was trimmed by 0 bases and V by 5 bases; bases with no gene match: 3. The CDR3 spans 15 residues. The CDR3 is CASSLGTATNEKLFF. CDR3 nucleotides: TGTGCCAGCAGCCTGGGGACAGCAACTAATGAAAAACTGTTTTTT. The whole variable domain, remainder taken from reference TRBV7-9 and TRBJ1-4, is DTGVSQNPRHKITKRGQNVTFRCDPISEHNRLYWYRQTLGQGPEFLTYFQNEAQLEKSRLLSDRFSAERPKGSFSTLEIQRTEQGDSAMYLCASSLGTATNEKLFFGSGTQLSVL.

The CDR3 protein is CASSPNRQPNQPQHF. CDR3 sequence (DNA): TGTGCCAGCAGTCCCAACCGACAGCCCAATCAGCCCCAGCATTTT. The chain couples TRBV27 to TRBJ1-5, with a possible D match to TRBD1 (5 bases). Trimming took off 5 bases at V and 3 bases at J, with 14 bases between the two ends. CDR1 and CDR2 (germline): MNHEY, SMNVEV (reference sequence). The CDR3 is 15 amino acids.

This clone occurred a few times. The V gene is TRBV6-6, the J gene TRBJ2-7; 9 bases fit TRBD2. Germline lookup yields CDR1 MNHNY and CDR2 SVGAGI (reference sequence). V shed 6 bases, J shed 5 bases, and the junction held 2 bases outside the gene matches. The CDR3 contains 12 residues. CDR3 sequence reads: CASSWTSDEQYF. The CDR3 DNA is TGTGCCAGCAGCTGGACTAGCGACGAGCAGTACTTC.